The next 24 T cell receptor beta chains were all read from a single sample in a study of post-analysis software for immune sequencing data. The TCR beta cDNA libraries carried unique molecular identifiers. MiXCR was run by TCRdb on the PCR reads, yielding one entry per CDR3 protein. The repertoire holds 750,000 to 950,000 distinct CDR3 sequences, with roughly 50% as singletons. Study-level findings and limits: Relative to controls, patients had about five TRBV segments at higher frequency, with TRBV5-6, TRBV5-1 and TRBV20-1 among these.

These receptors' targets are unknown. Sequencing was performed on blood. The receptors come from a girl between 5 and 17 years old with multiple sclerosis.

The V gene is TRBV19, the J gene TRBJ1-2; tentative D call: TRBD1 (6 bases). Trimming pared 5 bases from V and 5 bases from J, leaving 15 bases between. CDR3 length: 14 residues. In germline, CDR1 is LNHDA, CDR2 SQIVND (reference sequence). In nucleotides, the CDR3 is TGTGCCAGTAGTCAACCGGGACACGGGTATGGCTACACCTTC. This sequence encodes CASSQPGHGYGYTF.

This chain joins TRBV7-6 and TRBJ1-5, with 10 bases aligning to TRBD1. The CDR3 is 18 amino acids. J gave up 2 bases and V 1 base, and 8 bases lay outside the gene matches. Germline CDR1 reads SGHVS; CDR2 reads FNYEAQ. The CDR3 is CASSLGGQGRGRNQPQHF. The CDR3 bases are TGTGCCAGCAGCTTAGGGGGACAGGGGAGAGGCCGCAATCAGCCCCAGCATTTT.

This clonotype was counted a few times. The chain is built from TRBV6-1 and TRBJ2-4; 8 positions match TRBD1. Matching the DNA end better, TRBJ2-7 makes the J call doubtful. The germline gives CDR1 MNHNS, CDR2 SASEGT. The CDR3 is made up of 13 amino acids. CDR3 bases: TGTGCCAGCAGTGAGGGACAGGCCTACGAGCAGTACTTC. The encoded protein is CASSEGQAYEQYF.

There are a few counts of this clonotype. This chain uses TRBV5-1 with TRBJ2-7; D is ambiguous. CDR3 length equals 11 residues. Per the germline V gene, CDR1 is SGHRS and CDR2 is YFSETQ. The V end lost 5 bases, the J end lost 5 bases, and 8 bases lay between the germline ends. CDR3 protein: CASSRYHEQYF. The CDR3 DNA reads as TGCGCCAGCAGTAGGTACCACGAGCAGTACTTC.

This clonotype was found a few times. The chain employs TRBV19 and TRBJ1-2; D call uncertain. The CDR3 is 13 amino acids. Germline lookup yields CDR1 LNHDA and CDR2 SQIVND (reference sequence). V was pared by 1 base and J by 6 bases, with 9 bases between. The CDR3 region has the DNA TGTGCCAGTAGTATAGCAGTCCCCGATGGCTACACCTTC. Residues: CASSIAVPDGYTF.

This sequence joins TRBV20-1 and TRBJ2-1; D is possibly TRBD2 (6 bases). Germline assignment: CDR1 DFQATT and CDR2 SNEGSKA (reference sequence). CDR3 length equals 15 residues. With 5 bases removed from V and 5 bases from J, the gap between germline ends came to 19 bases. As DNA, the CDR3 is TGCAGTGCTCCACGCCGGGACTCCACGAACAATGAGCAGTTCTTC. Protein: CSAPRRDSTNNEQFF.

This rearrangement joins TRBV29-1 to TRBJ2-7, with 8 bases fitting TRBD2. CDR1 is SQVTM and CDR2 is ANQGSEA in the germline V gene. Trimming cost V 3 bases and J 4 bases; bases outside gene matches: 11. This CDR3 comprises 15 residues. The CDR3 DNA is TGCAGCGTTGACTCCAGAGCGGGAGCTGAGTACGAGCAGTACTTC. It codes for CSVDSRAGAEYEQYF.

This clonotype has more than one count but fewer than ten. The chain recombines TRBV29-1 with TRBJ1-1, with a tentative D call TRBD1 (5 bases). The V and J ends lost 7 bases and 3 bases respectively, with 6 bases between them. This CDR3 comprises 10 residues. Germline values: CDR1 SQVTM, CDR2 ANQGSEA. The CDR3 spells CSGGDTEAFF. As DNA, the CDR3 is TGCAGCGGGGGGGACACTGAAGCTTTCTTT.

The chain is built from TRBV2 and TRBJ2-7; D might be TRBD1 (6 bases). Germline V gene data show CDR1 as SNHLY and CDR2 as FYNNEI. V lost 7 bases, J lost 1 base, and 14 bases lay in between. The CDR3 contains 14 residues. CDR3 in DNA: TGTGCCAGCATCCTAGGACAGAATTCCTACGAGCAGTACTTC. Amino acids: CASILGQNSYEQYF.

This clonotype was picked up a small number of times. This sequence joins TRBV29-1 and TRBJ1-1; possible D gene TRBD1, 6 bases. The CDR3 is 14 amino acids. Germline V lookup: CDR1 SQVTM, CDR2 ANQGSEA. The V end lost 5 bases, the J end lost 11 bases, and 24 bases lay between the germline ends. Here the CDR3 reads CSVSFRGLQGEAFF. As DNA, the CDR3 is TGCAGCGTTTCGTTCAGGGGATTGCAGGGCGAGGCTTTCTTT.

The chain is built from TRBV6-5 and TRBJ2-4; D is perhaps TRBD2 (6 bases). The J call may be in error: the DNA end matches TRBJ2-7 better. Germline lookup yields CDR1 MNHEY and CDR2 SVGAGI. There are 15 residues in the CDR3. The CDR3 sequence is CASSQGRWGGYEQYF. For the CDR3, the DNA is TGTGCCAGCAGCCAGGGTCGGTGGGGAGGCTACGAGCAGTACTTC.

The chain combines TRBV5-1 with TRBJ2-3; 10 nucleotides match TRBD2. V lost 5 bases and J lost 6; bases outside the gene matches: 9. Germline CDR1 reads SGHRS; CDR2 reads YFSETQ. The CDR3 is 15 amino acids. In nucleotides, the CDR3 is TGCGCCAGCAGGGACGGGACTAGCGCTTCGGATACGCAGTATTTT. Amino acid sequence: CASRDGTSASDTQYF.

In nucleotides, the CDR3 is TGCGCCAGCAGCTTGCTCGGTACAGGCCAGCCCCAGCATTTT. Its translation is CASSLLGTGQPQHF. The V call is TRBV5-1, the J call TRBJ1-5; TRBD1 might be the D (5 bases). The CDR3 sequence is 14 residues long. V lost 1 base to trimming and J lost 7 bases, with 12 bases between them. Germline CDR1 SGHRS, CDR2 YFSETQ.

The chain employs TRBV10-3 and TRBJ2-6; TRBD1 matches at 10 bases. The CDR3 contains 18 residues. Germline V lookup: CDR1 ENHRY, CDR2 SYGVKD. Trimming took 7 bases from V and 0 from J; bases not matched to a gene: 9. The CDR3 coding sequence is TGTGCCATCACCGGGGACAGGGGCGTCCCCTCTGGGGCCAACGTCCTGACTTTC. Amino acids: CAITGDRGVPSGANVLTF.

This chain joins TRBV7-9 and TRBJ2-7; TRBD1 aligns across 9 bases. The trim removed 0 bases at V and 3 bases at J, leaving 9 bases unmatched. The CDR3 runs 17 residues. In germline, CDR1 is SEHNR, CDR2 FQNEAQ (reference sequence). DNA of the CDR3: TGTGCCAGCAGCTTAGCGAGGGGGGGACAGGGAGACTACGAGCAGTACTTC. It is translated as CASSLARGGQGDYEQYF.

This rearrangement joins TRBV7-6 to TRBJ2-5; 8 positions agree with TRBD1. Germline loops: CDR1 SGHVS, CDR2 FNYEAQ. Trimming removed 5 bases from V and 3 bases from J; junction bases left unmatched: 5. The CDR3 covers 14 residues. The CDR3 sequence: CASSPNRGKETQYF. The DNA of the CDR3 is TGTGCCAGCAGCCCCAACAGGGGGAAAGAGACCCAGTACTTC. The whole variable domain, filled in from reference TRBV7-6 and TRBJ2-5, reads GAGVSQSPRYKVTKRGQDVALRCDPISGHVSLYWYRQALGQGPEFLTYFNYEAQQDKSGLPNDRFSAERPEGSISTLTIQRTEQRDSAMYRCASSPNRGKETQYFGPGTRLLVL.

CDR3 sequence (DNA): TGTGCCAGCAATTCCCGGACAGGGGGCGCAGATACGCAGTATTTT. It translates to CASNSRTGGADTQYF. This rearrangement joins TRBV2 to TRBJ2-3, with 11 nucleotides matching TRBD1. Germline-derived CDR1 and CDR2 are SNHLY and FYNNEI. This CDR3 region has 15 residues. V lost 7 bases and J lost 4; bases outside the gene matches: 7. The full variable domain, completed using reference TRBV2 and TRBJ2-3, is EPEVTQTPSHQVTQMGQEVILRCVPISNHLYFYWYRQILGQKVEFLVSFYNNEISEKSEIFDDQFSVERPDGSNFTLKIRSTKLEDSAMYFCASNSRTGGADTQYFGPGTRLTVL.

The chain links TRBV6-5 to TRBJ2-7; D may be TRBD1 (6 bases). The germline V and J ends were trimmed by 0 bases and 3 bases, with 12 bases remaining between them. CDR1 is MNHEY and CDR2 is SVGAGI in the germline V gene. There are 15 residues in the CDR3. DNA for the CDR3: TGTGCCAGCAGTTACTCCAGGGGTTTGAGCTACGAGCAGTACTTC. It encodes CASSYSRGLSYEQYF.

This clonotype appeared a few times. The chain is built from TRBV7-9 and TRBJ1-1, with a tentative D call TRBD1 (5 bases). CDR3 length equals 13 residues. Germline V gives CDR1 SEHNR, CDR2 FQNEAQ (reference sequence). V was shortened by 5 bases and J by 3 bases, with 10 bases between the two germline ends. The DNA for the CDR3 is TGTGCCAGCAGCCAGGGAGCTTACACTGAAGCTTTCTTT. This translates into CASSQGAYTEAFF.

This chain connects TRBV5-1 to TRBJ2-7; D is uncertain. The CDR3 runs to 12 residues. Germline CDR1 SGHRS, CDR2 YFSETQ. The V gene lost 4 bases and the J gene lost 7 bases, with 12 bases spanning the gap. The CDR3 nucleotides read TGCGCCAGCAGCCCCGGATACAATGAGCAGTACTTC. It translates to CASSPGYNEQYF.

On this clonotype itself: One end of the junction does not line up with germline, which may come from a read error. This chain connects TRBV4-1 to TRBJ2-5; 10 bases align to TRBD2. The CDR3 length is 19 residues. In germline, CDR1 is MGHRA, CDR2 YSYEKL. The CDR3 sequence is CASSQDDRLAGDHQEAQYF. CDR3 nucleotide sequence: TGCGCCAGCAGCCAAGATGATCGGCTAGCGGGGGACCACCAAGAGGCCCAGTACTTC.

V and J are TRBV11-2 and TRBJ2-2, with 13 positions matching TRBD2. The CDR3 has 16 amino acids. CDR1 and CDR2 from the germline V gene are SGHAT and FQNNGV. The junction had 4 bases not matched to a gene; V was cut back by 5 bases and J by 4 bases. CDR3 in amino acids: CASSKLAGGSTGELFF. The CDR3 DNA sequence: TGTGCCAGCAGCAAACTAGCGGGAGGGAGCACCGGGGAGCTGTTTTTT.

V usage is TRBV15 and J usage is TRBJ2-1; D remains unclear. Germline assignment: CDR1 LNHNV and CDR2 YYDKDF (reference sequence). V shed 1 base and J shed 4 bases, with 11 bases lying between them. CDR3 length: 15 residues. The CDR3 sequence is CATSRVRNPYNEQFF. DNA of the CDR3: TGTGCCACCAGCAGAGTGCGAAACCCTTACAATGAGCAGTTCTTC.

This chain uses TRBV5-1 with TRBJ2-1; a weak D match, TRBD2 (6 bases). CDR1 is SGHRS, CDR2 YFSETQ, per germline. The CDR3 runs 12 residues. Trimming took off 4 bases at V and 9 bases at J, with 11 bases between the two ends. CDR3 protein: CASSAEGGEQFF. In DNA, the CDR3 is TGCGCCAGCAGCGCAGAGGGAGGTGAGCAGTTCTTC. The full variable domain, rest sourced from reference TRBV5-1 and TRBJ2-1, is KAGVTQTPRYLIKTRGQQVTLSCSPISGHRSVSWYQQTPGQGLQFLFEYFSETQRNKGNFPGRFSGRQFSNSRSEMNVSTLELGDSALYLCASSAEGGEQFFGPGTRLTVL.